What follows describes a single T cell receptor beta chain. MiXCR was run by TCRdb on the 5' RACE reads, yielding one entry per CDR3 protein. The sample lists around 340,000 distinct CDR3 sequences, more than 20% seen once, with under 15% in the top ten. This sample was taken from a study of T-cell memory formation after mild COVID-19. The receptor was derived from an adult woman who had mild COVID-19 (a few samples of this study predate the infection). Cell type and time point are not known. Material: PBMCs or a T cell subset sorted from them (not recorded which).

CDR3 residues: CASSLGPSGTYNEQFF. CDR3 in DNA: TGTGCCAGCAGCTTAGGGCCTAGCGGGACTTACAATGAGCAGTTCTTC. The rearrangement joins TRBV7-2 to TRBJ2-1; 9 bases match TRBD2. The ends lost 1 base at V and 4 bases at J; junction bases unmatched: 5. The germline gives CDR1 SGHTA, CDR2 FQGNSA. The CDR3 has 16 residues. The whole variable domain, filled in from reference TRBV7-2 and TRBJ2-1, reads GAGVSQSPSNKVTEKGKDVELRCDPISGHTALYWYRQSLGQGLEFLIYFQGNSAPDKSGLPSDRFSAERTGGSVSTLTIQRTQQEDSAVYLCASSLGPSGTYNEQFFGPGTRLTVL.